This T cell receptor (beta chain) stems from a study of T cell responses to AZD1222 COVID-19 vaccine. Study information: Second doses that came at about 4 or about 12 weeks were put together.

Details on this clone: Antigen: not known.

Findings and limits, study-wide: Spike-specific TCR breadth and depth grew following two AZD1222 doses.

V dropped 5 bases and J dropped 2; count of bases not matched to a gene: 12. CDR3 size: 17 residues. Germline V gives CDR1 SGHAT, CDR2 FQNNGV. The data were produced by immunoSEQ multiplex PCR, yet TCRdb's version contains in-frame clones alone and is incomplete. The table lists about 120,000 clones, about nine tenths of them singletons. The sample was peripheral blood, taken on day 0 of AZD1222 vaccination. This chain links TRBV11-2 with TRBJ1-3; 7 bases match TRBD1. This sequence was found in an adult in good health. The CDR3 DNA is TGTGCCAGCAGCACCTTGGGAGCAGGGGGGCCTGGAAACACCATATATTTT. Translation: CASSTLGAGGPGNTIYF.